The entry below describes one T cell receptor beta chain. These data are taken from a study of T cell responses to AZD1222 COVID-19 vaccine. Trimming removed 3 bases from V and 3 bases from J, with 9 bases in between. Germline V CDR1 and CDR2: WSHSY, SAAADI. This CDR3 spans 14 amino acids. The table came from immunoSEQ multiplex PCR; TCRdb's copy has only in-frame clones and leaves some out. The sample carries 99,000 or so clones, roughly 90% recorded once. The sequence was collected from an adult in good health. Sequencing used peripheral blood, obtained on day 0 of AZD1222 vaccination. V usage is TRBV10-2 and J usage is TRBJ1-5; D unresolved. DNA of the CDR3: TGCGCCAGCAGTGAATGGGTAAACAATCAGCCCCAGCATTTT. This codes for CASSEWVNNQPQHF.